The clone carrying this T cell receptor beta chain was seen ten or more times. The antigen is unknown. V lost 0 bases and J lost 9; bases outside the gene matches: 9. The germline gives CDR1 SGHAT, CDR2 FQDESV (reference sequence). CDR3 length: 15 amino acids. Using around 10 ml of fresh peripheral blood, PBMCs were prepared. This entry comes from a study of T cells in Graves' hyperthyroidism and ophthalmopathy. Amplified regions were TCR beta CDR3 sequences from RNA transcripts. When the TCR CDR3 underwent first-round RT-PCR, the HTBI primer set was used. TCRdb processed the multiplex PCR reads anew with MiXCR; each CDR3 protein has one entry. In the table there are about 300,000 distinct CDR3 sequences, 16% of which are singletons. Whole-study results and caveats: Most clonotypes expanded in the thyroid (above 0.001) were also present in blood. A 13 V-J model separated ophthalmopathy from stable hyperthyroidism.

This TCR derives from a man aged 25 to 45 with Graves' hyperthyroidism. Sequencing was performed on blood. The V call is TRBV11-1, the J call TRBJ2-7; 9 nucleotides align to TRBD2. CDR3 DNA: TGTGCCAGCAGCTTAGCGCTTGGGGGACTAGCTGTGCAGTACTTC. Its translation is CASSLALGGLAVQYF.